This T cell receptor beta chain was sequenced in a study of response to subunit inactivated influenza vaccine. The CDR3 has 14 amino acids. Germline-derived CDR1 and CDR2 are SGHTA and FQGNSA. Trimming cost V 4 bases and J 2 bases, with 12 bases left between them. TCRdb called the RT-PCR reads again in MiXCR, with one record for every CDR3 protein. The table includes hundreds of thousands of distinct CDR3 sequences, approximately 18% detected once. In its sample, this clonotype was seen many times. Sequencing used PBMCs from blood, obtained about 5 days after vaccination. This chain links TRBV7-2 with TRBJ2-7; D may be TRBD1 or TRBD2 (5 bases each). The TCR comes from a middle-aged man who received an inactivated influenza vaccine. The CDR3, as DNA: TGTGCCAGCAGCTCGGGACCAGCACCCTACGAGCAGTACTTC. It codes for CASSSGPAPYEQYF. Combining the CDR3 with reference TRBV7-2 and TRBJ2-7 gives the whole variable domain GAGVSQSPSNKVTEKGKDVELRCDPISGHTALYWYRQSLGQGLEFLIYFQGNSAPDKSGLPSDRFSAERTGGSVSTLTIQRTQQEDSAVYLCASSSGPAPYEQYFGPGTRLTVT.